This section outlines one TCR beta chain sequence together with its context. Its antigen is undetermined. Generated by immunoSEQ multiplex PCR, the TCRdb table keeps only in-frame clones and is missing some. Of tens of thousands of clones in the sample, roughly two thirds were seen once. Sequencing followed a ViraFEST assay step that expanded antigen-specific CD4+ T cells with viral peptide pools. A 10-day culture period preceded the isolation of CD4+ T cells. Days 3 and 7 were when half the medium was replaced with IL-2 medium. The data were taken from a study of vaccination effects on CD4 cells after COVID-19. Study-wide points: Healthy vaccinees showed cross-reactivity with common cold coronaviruses in only 1 of 255 vaccine-induced clones.

Germline assignment: CDR1 KGHDR and CDR2 SFDVKD. The CDR3 covers 17 residues. Trimming removed 3 bases at V and 1 base at J, with 17 bases between. The clonotype originates from a human donor who received a COVID-19 vaccine. The input for sequencing was CD4+ T cells from PBMCs cultured with HCoV-229E spike peptides, taken before COVID-19 vaccination. The V gene is TRBV24-1, the J gene TRBJ1-1; D is ambiguous. CDR3 in DNA: TGTGCCACCAGTGATCCCGGCTGGGAGGGTTGGAACACTGAAGCTTTCTTT. Translating it yields CATSDPGWEGWNTEAFF.